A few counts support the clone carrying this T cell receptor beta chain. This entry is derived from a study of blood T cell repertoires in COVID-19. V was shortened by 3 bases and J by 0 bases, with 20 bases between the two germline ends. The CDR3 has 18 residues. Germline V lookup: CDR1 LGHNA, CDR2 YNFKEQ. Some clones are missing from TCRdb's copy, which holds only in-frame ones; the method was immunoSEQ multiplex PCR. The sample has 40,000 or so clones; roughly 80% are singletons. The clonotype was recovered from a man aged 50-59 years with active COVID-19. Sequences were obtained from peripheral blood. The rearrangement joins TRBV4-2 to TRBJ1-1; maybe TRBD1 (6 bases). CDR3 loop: CASSQAVGQPVVNTEAFF. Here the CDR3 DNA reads TGTGCCAGCAGCCAGGCTGTCGGACAGCCGGTAGTGAACACTGAAGCTTTCTTT.